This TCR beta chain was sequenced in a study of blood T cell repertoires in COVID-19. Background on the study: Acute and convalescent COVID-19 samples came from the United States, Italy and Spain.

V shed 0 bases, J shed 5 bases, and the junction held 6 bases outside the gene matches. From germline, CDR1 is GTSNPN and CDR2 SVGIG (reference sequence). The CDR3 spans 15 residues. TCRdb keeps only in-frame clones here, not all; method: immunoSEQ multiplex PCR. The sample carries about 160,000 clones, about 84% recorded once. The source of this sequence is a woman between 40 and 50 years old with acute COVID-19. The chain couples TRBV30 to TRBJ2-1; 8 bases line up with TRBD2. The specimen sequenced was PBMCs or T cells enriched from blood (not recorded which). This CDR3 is CAWSVPTSGDNEQFF. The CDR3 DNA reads TGTGCCTGGAGTGTACCAACTAGCGGAGACAATGAGCAGTTCTTC.